Listed below are T cell receptor beta chains from one sample, sequenced in a study of metastatic and nonmetastatic thyroid tumors. TCRdb reanalyzed the PCR reads with MiXCR. There are about 12,000 clones in the sample; 12% occur only once, and 30% to 35% lies in the top ten. The sequencing input was blood. The receptors were sampled from a female donor with papillary thyroid cancer or a benign thyroid nodule (not recorded which). Some clones in this sample may be carry-over from other donors' samples. The CDR3 runs from the conserved cysteine through the conserved F or W. Each record gives: clone size, D gene, J gene, V gene, CDR3 protein, CDR3 DNA. A D gene is named only where the DNA matches it firmly. Not every row has a clone size; where given, it reads once, few, many or a size class.

clone size: medium-sized
D gene: TRBD2
J gene: TRBJ2-2
V gene: TRBV5-1
CDR3 protein: CASSGTSGGTSGELFF
CDR3 DNA: TGCGCCAGCAGCGGGACTAGCGGGGGGACGAGCGGGGAGCTGTTTTTT

clone size: many
D gene: -
J gene: TRBJ1-5
V gene: TRBV19
CDR3 protein: CASSIGARARNQPQHF
CDR3 DNA: TGTGCCAGTAGTATCGGTGCCAGGGCTCGCAATCAGCCCCAGCATTTT

clone size: -
D gene: -
J gene: TRBJ1-6
V gene: TRBV4-1
CDR3 protein: CASSQEDNSPLHF
CDR3 DNA: TGCGCCAGCAGCCAAGAGGACAATTCACCCCTCCACTTT

clone size: -
D gene: -
J gene: TRBJ1-3
V gene: TRBV11-2
CDR3 protein: CASSLDRNTLYF
CDR3 DNA: TGTGCCAGCAGCTTAGATCGGAACACCTTATATTTT

clone size: few
D gene: -
J gene: TRBJ2-6
V gene: TRBV28
CDR3 protein: CAGSFGGTTGANFLTF
CDR3 DNA: TGTGCCGGCAGTTTCGGGGGCACGACTGGGGCCAACTTCCTGACTTTC

clone size: many
D gene: -
J gene: TRBJ2-5
V gene: TRBV2
CDR3 protein: CASSESGETQYF
CDR3 DNA: TGTGCCAGCAGTGAGTCCGGGGAGACCCAGTACTTC

clone size: -
D gene: TRBD2
J gene: TRBJ2-5
V gene: TRBV6-2/TRBV6-3
CDR3 protein: CASITLAGMTQYF
CDR3 DNA: TGTGCCAGCATAACTCTAGCGGGGATGACCCAGTACTTC

clone size: -
D gene: TRBD2
J gene: TRBJ2-2
V gene: TRBV27
CDR3 protein: CASSLVGLAGVRVTGELFF
CDR3 DNA: TGTGCCAGCAGTTTAGTAGGCCTAGCGGGAGTCCGAGTGACCGGGGAGCTGTTTTTT

clone size: few
D gene: -
J gene: TRBJ2-6
V gene: TRBV6-6
CDR3 protein: CASSLRGNSGANVLTF
CDR3 DNA: TGTGCCAGCAGTTTGAGGGGAAACTCTGGGGCCAACGTCCTGACTTTC

clone size: many
D gene: -
J gene: TRBJ2-1
V gene: TRBV29-1
CDR3 protein: CSVEQGIPPNEQFF
CDR3 DNA: TGCAGCGTTGAACAGGGTATCCCCCCCAATGAGCAGTTCTTC

clone size: medium-sized
D gene: TRBD2
J gene: TRBJ2-7
V gene: TRBV6-1
CDR3 protein: CASSGGGGGSYEQYF
CDR3 DNA: TGTGCCAGCAGTGGGGGGGGTGGGGGCTCCTACGAGCAGTACTTC

clone size: many
D gene: -
J gene: TRBJ1-4
V gene: TRBV18
CDR3 protein: CASSPPGALNEKLFF
CDR3 DNA: TGTGCCAGCTCACCACCGGGGGCTCTTAATGAAAAACTGTTTTTT

clone size: few
D gene: -
J gene: TRBJ1-2
V gene: TRBV6-1
CDR3 protein: CASGQVGNYGYTF
CDR3 DNA: TGTGCCAGCGGCCAAGTGGGGAACTATGGCTACACCTTC

clone size: -
D gene: TRBD2
J gene: TRBJ2-1
V gene: TRBV4-2
CDR3 protein: CASSLQRGGNEQFF
CDR3 DNA: TGTGCCAGCAGCCTCCAGCGGGGAGGTAATGAGCAGTTCTTC

clone size: many
D gene: -
J gene: TRBJ1-3
V gene: TRBV11-2
CDR3 protein: CASSLMGRISGNTIYF
CDR3 DNA: TGTGCCAGCAGCTTAATGGGCCGGATCTCTGGAAACACCATATATTTT

clone size: many
D gene: -
J gene: TRBJ2-1
V gene: TRBV9
CDR3 protein: CASSVTGAHNEQFF
CDR3 DNA: TGTGCCAGCAGCGTAACCGGAGCCCACAATGAGCAGTTCTTC

clone size: many
D gene: -
J gene: TRBJ2-7
V gene: TRBV19
CDR3 protein: CASSIQGAYEQYF
CDR3 DNA: TGTGCCAGTAGTATCCAGGGTGCGTACGAGCAGTACTTC

clone size: medium-sized
D gene: -
J gene: TRBJ2-3
V gene: TRBV6-2/TRBV6-3
CDR3 protein: CASSYSQGSQYF
CDR3 DNA: TGTGCCAGCAGTTACTCACAGGGATCGCAGTATTTT

clone size: many
D gene: -
J gene: TRBJ1-5
V gene: TRBV30
CDR3 protein: CAWSVLGQPQHF
CDR3 DNA: TGTGCCTGGAGTGTACTCGGACAGCCCCAGCATTTT

clone size: medium-sized
D gene: -
J gene: TRBJ1-2
V gene: TRBV6-1
CDR3 protein: CASSDRPGQGNYGYTF
CDR3 DNA: TGTGCCAGCAGTGATCGTCCGGGACAAGGGAACTATGGCTACACCTTC

clone size: -
D gene: -
J gene: TRBJ1-2
V gene: TRBV5-1
CDR3 protein: CASSLAEGDYGYTF
CDR3 DNA: TGCGCCAGCAGCTTGGCGGAGGGGGACTACGGCTACACCTTC

clone size: few
D gene: -
J gene: TRBJ2-1
V gene: TRBV28
CDR3 protein: CASSLNGAEIGYNEQFF
CDR3 DNA: TGTGCCAGCAGTTTAAACGGCGCAGAAATCGGGTACAATGAGCAGTTCTTC

clone size: many
D gene: -
J gene: TRBJ2-3
V gene: TRBV12-3/TRBV12-4
CDR3 protein: CASSLGSWQGPTDTQYF
CDR3 DNA: TGTGCCAGCAGTTTAGGATCATGGCAGGGGCCCACAGATACGCAGTATTTT

clone size: -
D gene: -
J gene: TRBJ2-7
V gene: TRBV9
CDR3 protein: CASSVGTDWGEQYF
CDR3 DNA: TGTGCCAGCAGCGTAGGGACAGATTGGGGCGAGCAGTACTTC